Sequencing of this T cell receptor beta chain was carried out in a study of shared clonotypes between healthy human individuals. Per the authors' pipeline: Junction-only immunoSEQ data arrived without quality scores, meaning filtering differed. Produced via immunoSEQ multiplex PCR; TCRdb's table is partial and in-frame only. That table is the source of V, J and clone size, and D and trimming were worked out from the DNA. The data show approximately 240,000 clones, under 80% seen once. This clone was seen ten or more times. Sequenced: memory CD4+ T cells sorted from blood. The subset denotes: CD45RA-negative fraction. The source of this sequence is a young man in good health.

DNA for the CDR3: TGTGCCAGCAGCGTTATAGTAGGGAACACTGAAGCTTTCTTT. It encodes CASSVIVGNTEAFF. The chain joins TRBV11-2 to TRBJ1-1; no clear D gene. The V end was cut by 5 bases, the J end by 1 base, with 11 bases between. This CDR3 comprises 14 residues. CDR1 is SGHAT, CDR2 FQNNGV, per germline.